The present T cell receptor (beta chain) was sequenced within a study of T cell changes during pregnancy in multiple sclerosis. Sequencing was performed with immunoSEQ multiplex PCR; in TCRdb, only in-frame clones are kept and a portion is missing. Counted here are 80,000 to 130,000 clones, approximately 90% occurring once; the ten biggest clones make up under 1.5%. The sequences come from peripheral blood, collected in the second trimester of pregnancy. This TCR was recovered from a female donor with multiple sclerosis, enrolled in a pregnancy study.

CDR3 protein: CSVDSGLFGEQYF. The CDR3 nucleotides read TGCAGCGTTGACTCGGGACTCTTTGGCGAGCAGTACTTC. J is TRBJ2-7 and V is TRBV29-1; possible D gene TRBD2, 6 bases. Germline lookup yields CDR1 SQVTM and CDR2 ANQGSEA. CDR3 size: 13 residues. V was cut by 3 bases and J by 6 bases, with 15 bases left in between.